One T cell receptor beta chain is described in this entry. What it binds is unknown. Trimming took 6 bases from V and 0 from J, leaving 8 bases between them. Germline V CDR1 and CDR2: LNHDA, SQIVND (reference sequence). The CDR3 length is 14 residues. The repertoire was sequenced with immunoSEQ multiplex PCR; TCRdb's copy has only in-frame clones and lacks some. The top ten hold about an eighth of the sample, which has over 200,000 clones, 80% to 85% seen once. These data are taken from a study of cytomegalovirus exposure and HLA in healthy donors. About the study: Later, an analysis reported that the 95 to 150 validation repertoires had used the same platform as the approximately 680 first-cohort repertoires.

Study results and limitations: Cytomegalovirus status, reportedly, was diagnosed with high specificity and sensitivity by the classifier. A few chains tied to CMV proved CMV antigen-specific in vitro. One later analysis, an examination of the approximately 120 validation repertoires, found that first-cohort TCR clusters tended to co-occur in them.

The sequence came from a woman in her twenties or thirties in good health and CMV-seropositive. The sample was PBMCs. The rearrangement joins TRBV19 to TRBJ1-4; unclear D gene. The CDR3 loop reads CASSPGTTNEKLFF. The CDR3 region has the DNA TGTGCCAGTAGCCCAGGTACAACTAATGAAAAACTGTTTTTT.